This record concerns one T cell receptor beta chain sequence. Its antigen is unknown. No qualities accompany the bases; no much larger clone lies one base away. The germline V gene (reference sequence) sets CDR1 to LNHNV and CDR2 to YYDKDF. Trimming removed 5 bases from V and 0 bases from J, leaving 17 bases between the germline ends. Taken from cysteine to phenylalanine, the CDR3 has 17 residues. Of all the DNA, just the CDR3 is kept, 51 bases in frame from base 1. From each donor, a single peripheral blood sample of 90 to 150 mL on average was drawn into heparinised tubes. Naive, central memory, regulatory and stem cell-like memory CD4+ T cells were sorted on a BD FACSAria II using a panel including CD45RO, CCR7, CD25, CD127, CD95 and CD27. All sorted populations exceeded 95% purity. PBMCs were isolated immediately by Lymphoprep density gradient centrifugation and stained directly without culture. Samples were stained and sorted in pairs, with one healthy donor and one patient per experiment, so that batch effects were minimized.

The High Capacity cDNA Reverse Transcription Kit was used to reverse transcribe all of the isolated RNA, meaning that expressed TCRB transcripts were what got sequenced. Naive, central memory and regulatory T cell samples underwent deep immunoSEQ sequencing, averaging around 3.9 million total reads per sample. After sorted cells were lysed in RLT buffer, RNA was extracted with DNase-treated RNeasy Micro or Mini kits, with the choice depending on cell number. To prevent cross-contamination, every cell subset was processed on its own, while patient and healthy donor samples were processed together. Using the immunoSEQ multiplex PCR, TCRB sequences were amplified from cDNA into 87-bp fragments spanning the CDR3 region. Amplicons were sequenced on the Illumina HiSeq platform. Per the source publication's procedure: Synthetic template baselines were used to correct PCR bias computationally, reads within Hamming distance 2 were collapsed together, and singletons that could not be merged were discarded. Reads were aligned to IMGT to assign V, D and J genes, CDR3 length, and insertions or deletions at six rearrangement sites. Within each subset, clonotype counts were normalized to sorted cell number, and only after that were true diversity and Gini coefficients computed with the tcR R package. The overlap coefficient, calculated on TCRB nucleotide sequences, was used to quantify repertoire sharing. Out-of-frame TCRB sequences from naive cells were analyzed as a proxy for the pre-selection repertoire. TCRdb obtained this table from immuneACCESS and retained in-frame rearrangements with V and J assigned. These tables miss some clones; where compared with another copy, unresolved V genes account for less than half of the shortfall, and the remainder is unexplained. That table is the source of V, J and clone size, and D and trimming were worked out from the DNA. The sample table shows hundreds of thousands of clones, and 11% to 15% are seen once. The ten largest clones take up 0.035% to 0.045% of the sample.

This sample was included in a study of beta chain features in type 1 diabetes (dated by TCRdb to 2017 to 2018). At the level of the whole study: No differences in mean age, gender distribution, total cell number or subset yield were found between patients and healthy donors. A total of 85 million to 140 million sorted cells were examined across all samples, and a strong correlation was observed between cell number per subset and RNA yield. In the study, TCRB repertoires of sorted circulating CD4+ T cell subsets from recently diagnosed type 1 diabetes patients were compared with those of matched healthy donors. Naive and central memory subsets were obtained from all 30 or so donors, but regulatory and stem cell-like memory subsets were isolated from only 8 patients and 8 healthy donors.

The study at large found these results: At VDJ recombination sites, type 1 diabetes patients had fewer insertions and more deleted nucleotides, which implies abnormalities in thymic rearrangement. Shorter templates might have been favored by PCR, but patient and control samples were amplified and corrected together, so both groups would have been affected equally by any skew. In all four CD4+ subsets, TCRB CDR3 length was moderately but significantly shorter in type 1 diabetes patients. The naive, central memory and regulatory TCRB repertoires appeared to resemble one another more closely among patients than among healthy donors. Because cDNA rather than genomic DNA was sequenced, highly expressing activated cells could have been over-represented, although no difference in activation and CD3 levels was found between groups. Because small numbers of individuals were included in the HLA sub-analyses, any influence of HLA type on TCRB rearrangement was left unresolved.

The sequence joins TRBV15 to TRBJ2-1; the D gene could be either TRBD1 or TRBD2, each agreeing at 6 bases. This TCR was sampled from a man aged 18 to 30 with type 1 diabetes. The sequenced sample consisted of naive CD4+ T cells from blood. The cell subset or site label on this specimen signifies: true naive CD4+ T cells. The CDR3 region has the sequence CATSVGGWRASYNEQFF. The nucleotides read TGTGCCACCAGCGTGGGGGGCTGGCGGGCCTCCTACAATGAGCAGTTCTTC.